This T cell receptor (beta chain) was sequenced during a study of siplizumab effects on memory and regulatory T cells. This table comes from immunoSEQ multiplex PCR, and its TCRdb copy is limited to in-frame clones, with some not included. The top ten clones hold approximately 0.32% of a sample with 99,000 or so clones, roughly 91% of them seen once. The germline gives CDR1 SGHTA, CDR2 FQGNSA. The CDR3 consists of 15 residues. V shed 3 bases and J 4 bases; nucleotides not matched to a gene: 7. Study results and limitations: Alloreactive sequences whose origin lay in unstimulated CD4+ memory cells were significantly reduced by siplizumab. In roughly 75-96% of proliferating CD4+ or CD8+ clones, a naive or memory phenotype could not be assigned. Treatment with siplizumab left mappable alloreactive CD4+ clones averaging approximately 69% Treg-derived, compared with over 25% in controls. Unstimulated subset assignment was obtained for only a minor fraction of alloreactive clones.

Regarding this clone: The antigen is undetermined.

Sequences were obtained from CD4+ T cells sorted from blood. The source is a human donor in good health. The chain links TRBV7-2 to TRBJ2-3; 7 bases fit TRBD2. CDR3 sequence reads: CASSLRAGRADTQYF. The CDR3 DNA sequence: TGTGCCAGCAGCTTGAGAGCGGGAAGGGCAGATACGCAGTATTTT.